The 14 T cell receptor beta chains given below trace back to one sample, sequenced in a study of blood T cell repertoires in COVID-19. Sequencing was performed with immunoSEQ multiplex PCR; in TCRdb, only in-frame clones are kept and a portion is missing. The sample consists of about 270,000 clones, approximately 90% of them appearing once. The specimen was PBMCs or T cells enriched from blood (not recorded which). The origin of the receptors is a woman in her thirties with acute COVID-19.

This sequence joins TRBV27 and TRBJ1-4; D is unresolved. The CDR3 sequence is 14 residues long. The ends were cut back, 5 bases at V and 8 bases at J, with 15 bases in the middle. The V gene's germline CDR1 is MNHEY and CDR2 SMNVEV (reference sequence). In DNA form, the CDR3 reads TGTGCCAGCAGTCCGGCTGCGGGATGGGAAAAACTGTTTTTT. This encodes CASSPAAGWEKLFF.

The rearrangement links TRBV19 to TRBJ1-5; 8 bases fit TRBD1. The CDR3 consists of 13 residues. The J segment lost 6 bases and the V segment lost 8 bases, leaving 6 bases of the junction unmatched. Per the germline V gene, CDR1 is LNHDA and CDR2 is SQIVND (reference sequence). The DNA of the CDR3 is TGTGCCAGTTCGGGGACAGGTTTTCAGCCCCAGCATTTT. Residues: CASSGTGFQPQHF.

The CDR3 spells CAWETSGSTDTQYF. DNA for the CDR3: TGTGCCTGGGAAACTAGCGGGAGCACAGATACGCAGTATTTT. The chain has TRBV30 and TRBJ2-3; 9 bases line up with TRBD2. Trimming took 5 bases from V and 0 from J; bases not matched to a gene: 3. Germline V gene lookup returns CDR1 GTSNPN and CDR2 SVGIG (reference sequence). This CDR3 has 14 residues. Full variable domain (missing parts from reference TRBV30 and TRBJ2-3): SQTIHQWPATLVQPVGSPLSLECTVEGTSNPNLYWYRQAAGRGLQLLFYSVGIGQISSEVPQNLSASRPQDRQFILSSKKLLLSDSGFYLCAWETSGSTDTQYFGPGTRLTVL.

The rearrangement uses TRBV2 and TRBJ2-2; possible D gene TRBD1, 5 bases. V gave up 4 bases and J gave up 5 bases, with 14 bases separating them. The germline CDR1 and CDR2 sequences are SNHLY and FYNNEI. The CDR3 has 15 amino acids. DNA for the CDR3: TGTGCCAGCAGTGGGGCAGGGTTGGAGACCGGGGAGCTGTTTTTT. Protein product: CASSGAGLETGELFF. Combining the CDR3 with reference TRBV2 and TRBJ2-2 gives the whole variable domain EPEVTQTPSHQVTQMGQEVILRCVPISNHLYFYWYRQILGQKVEFLVSFYNNEISEKSEIFDDQFSVERPDGSNFTLKIRSTKLEDSAMYFCASSGAGLETGELFFGEGSRLTVL.

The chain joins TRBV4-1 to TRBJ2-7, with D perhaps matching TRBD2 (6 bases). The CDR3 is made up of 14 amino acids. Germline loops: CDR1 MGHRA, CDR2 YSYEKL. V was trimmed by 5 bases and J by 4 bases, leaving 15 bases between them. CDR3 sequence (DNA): TGCGCCAGCAGCGAAGGAGCGGGTGGGTACGAGCAGTACTTC. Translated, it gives CASSEGAGGYEQYF.

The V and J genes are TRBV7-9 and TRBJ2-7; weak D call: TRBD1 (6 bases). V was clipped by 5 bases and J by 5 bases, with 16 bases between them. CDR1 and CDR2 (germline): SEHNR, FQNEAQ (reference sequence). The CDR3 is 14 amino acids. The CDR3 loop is CASSPRQEWDEQYF. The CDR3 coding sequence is TGTGCCAGCAGCCCCCGACAGGAATGGGACGAGCAGTACTTC.

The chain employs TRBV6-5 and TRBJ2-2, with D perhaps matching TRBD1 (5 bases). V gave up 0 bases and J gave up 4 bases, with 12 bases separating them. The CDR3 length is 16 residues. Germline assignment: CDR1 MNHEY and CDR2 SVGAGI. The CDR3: CASSYSEGVGTGELFF. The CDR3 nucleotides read TGTGCCAGCAGTTACTCGGAAGGGGTTGGCACCGGGGAGCTGTTTTTT.

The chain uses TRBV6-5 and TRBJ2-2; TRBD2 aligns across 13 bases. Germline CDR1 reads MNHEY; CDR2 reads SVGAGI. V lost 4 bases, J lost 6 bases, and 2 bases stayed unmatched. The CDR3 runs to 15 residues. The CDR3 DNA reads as TGTGCCAGCAGTTCAACTAGCGGGAGGGCCGGGGAGCTGTTTTTT. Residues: CASSSTSGRAGELFF.

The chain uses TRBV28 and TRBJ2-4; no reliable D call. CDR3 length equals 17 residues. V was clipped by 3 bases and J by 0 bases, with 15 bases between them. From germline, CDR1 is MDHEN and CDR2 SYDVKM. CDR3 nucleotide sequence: TGTGCCAGCAGTTTCACCTCAAAAAGCTTAGCCAAAAACATTCAGTACTTC. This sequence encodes CASSFTSKSLAKNIQYF.

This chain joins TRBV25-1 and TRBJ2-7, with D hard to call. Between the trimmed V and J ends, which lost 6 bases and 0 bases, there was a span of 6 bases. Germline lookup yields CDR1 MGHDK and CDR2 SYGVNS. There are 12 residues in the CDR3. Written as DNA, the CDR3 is TGTGCCAGCAGCTGGAGCTCCTACGAGCAGTACTTC. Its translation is CASSWSSYEQYF.

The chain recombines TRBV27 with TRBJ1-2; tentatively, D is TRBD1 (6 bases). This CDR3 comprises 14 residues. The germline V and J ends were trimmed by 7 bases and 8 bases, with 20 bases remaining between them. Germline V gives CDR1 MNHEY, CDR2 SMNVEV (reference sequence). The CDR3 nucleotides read TGTGCCAGCATTGCCAAGGCAGGGGCAGGAGGCTACACCTTC. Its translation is CASIAKAGAGGYTF.

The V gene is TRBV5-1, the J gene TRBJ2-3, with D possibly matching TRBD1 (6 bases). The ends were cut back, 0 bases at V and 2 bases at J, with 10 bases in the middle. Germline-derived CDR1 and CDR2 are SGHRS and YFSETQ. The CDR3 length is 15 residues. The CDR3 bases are TGCGCCAGCAGCTTGGAACAGGGTGACACAGATACGCAGTATTTT. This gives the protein CASSLEQGDTDTQYF.

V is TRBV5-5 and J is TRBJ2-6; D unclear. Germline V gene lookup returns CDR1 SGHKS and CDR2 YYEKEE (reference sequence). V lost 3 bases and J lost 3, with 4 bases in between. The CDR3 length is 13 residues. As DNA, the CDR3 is TGTGCCAGCAGCTATTATGGGGCCAACGTCCTGACTTTC. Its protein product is CASSYYGANVLTF.

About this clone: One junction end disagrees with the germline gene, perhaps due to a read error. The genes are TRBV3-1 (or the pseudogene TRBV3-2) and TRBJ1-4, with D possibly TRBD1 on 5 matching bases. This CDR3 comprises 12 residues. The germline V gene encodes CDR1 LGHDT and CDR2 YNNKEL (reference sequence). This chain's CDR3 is CASSQGVGPSDF. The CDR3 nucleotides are TGTGCCAGCAGCCAAGGGGTGGGGCCAAGTGATTTT.